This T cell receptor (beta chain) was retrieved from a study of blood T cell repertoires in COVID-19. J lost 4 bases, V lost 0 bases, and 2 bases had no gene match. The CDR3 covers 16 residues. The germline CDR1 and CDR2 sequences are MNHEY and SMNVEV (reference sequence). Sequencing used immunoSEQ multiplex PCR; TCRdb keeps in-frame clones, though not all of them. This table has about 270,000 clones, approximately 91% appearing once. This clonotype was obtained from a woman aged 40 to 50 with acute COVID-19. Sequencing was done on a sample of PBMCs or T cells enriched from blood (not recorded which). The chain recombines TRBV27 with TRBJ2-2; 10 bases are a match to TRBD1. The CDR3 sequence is CASSLSRTGGTGELFF. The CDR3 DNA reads TGTGCCAGCAGTTTATCGAGGACAGGGGGCACCGGGGAGCTGTTTTTT.